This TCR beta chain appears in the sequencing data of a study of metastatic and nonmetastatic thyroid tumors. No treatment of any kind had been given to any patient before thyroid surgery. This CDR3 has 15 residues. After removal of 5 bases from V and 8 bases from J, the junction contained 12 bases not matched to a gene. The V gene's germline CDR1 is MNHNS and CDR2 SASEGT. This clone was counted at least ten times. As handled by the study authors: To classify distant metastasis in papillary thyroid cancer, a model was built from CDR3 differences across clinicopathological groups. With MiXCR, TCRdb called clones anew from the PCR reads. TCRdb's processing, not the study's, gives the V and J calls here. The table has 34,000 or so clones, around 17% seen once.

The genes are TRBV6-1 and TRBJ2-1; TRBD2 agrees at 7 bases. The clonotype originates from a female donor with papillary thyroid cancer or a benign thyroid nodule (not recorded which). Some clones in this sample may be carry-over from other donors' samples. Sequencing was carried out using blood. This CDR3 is CASSSPRGRGYEQFF. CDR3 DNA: TGTGCCAGCAGTTCCCCCCGCGGGAGAGGGTATGAGCAGTTCTTC.